The entry that follows covers one T cell receptor (beta chain) sequence. As yet, its antigen is unknown. CDR1 is SGHKS, CDR2 YYEKEE, per germline (reference sequence). Between the trimmed V and J ends, which lost 4 bases and 3 bases, there was a span of 14 bases. CDR3 length: 14 amino acids. This entry belongs to a study of shared clonotypes between healthy human individuals. Study-wide background: Samples came from a couple of female and a few male donors aged 18 to 49. Findings and limits, study-wide: The rarefaction results pointed to incomplete sorted-subset sequencing despite large depth.

CD45RO negativity and positive selection for CCR7 defined naive CD8 cells, a population that excluded terminally differentiated effector memory CD45RA+ cells. The protocol was immunoSEQ multiplex PCR, while the TCRdb copy is restricted to in-frame clones and leaves out a portion. The sample lists about 2.2 million clones, 80% to 95% occurring once. This chain connects TRBV5-5 to TRBJ2-7; perhaps D is TRBD1 or TRBD2 (5 bases each). Input material: naive CD8+ T cells from PBMCs. The source is a man aged 18-30 years in good health. Some clones in this sample may be carry-over from other donors' samples. The CDR3: CASSPGTDHYEQYF. The DNA for the CDR3 is TGTGCCAGCAGCCCAGGGACGGACCACTACGAGCAGTACTTC.